These T cell receptor beta chains were read from a single sample in a study of regulatory T cells in long-lasting Graves disease. MiXCR, applied by TCRdb to the multiplex PCR reads, yields one record per CDR3 protein. Of 200,000 to 250,000 distinct CDR3 sequences listed, around 20% are singletons. Sequencing was performed on peripheral blood mononuclear cells (PBMCs), taken at new diagnosis, from a patient treated with antithyroid drugs. The receptor source for this set is a female donor with Graves disease. Both conserved end residues are part of each CDR3. The order of the fields is D gene, CDR3 length, V gene, J gene, clone size, CDR3 DNA, CDR3 protein. A D gene is named only where the DNA matches it firmly. Clone size is given for some rows only: seen once, a few or many times, or a class if the clone is expanded.

>.|14|TRBV5-1|TRBJ1-1|many
TGCGCCAGCAGCTTAGCAGGGCGGGACACTGAAGCTTTCTTT
CASSLAGRDTEAFF
>TRBD2|16|TRBV7-8|TRBJ2-1|few
TGTGCCAGCAGCTTAGTCCGGGGGAGGGCCCACAATGAGCAGTTCTTC
CASSLVRGRAHNEQFF
>.|13|TRBV10-3|TRBJ2-7|.
TGTGCCATCAGTACAGGCGGTAGCTACGAGCAGTACTTC
CAISTGGSYEQYF
>.|15|TRBV2|TRBJ1-2|many
TGTGCCAGCAGTGAAGGCCGGACAGATCGCTATGGCTACACCTTC
CASSEGRTDRYGYTF
>TRBD1|15|TRBV6-4|TRBJ2-1|many
TGTGCCAGCAGTCCCGGGACAGGGTTCTACAATGAGCAGTTCTTC
CASSPGTGFYNEQFF
>TRBD1|13|TRBV6-2/TRBV6-3|TRBJ2-4|few
TGTGCCAGCAGTGTCGGACAGGCAAACATTCAGTACTTC
CASSVGQANIQYF
>.|12|TRBV19|TRBJ1-2|many
TGTGCCAGTAGTATGCTAACGCATGGCTACACCTTC
CASSMLTHGYTF
>TRBD2|16|TRBV11-2|TRBJ2-1|.
TGTGCCAGCAGCCCCGGGAGGCTGAGCTCCTACAATGAGCAGTTCTTC
CASSPGRLSSYNEQFF
>TRBD1|12|TRBV12-3/TRBV12-4|TRBJ2-1|many
TGTGCCAGCAGTCGAGGGGGCGATGAGCAGTTCTTC
CASSRGGDEQFF
>TRBD1|14|TRBV2|TRBJ1-2|many
TGTGCCAGCAAACCGGACAGGGGAGACTATGGCTACACCTTC
CASKPDRGDYGYTF
>TRBD1|17|TRBV27|TRBJ1-2|.
TGTGCCAGCAGCTCACAGACTAGACAGGGGGCAGTGTATGGCTACACCTTC
CASSSQTRQGAVYGYTF
>.|13|TRBV30|TRBJ2-1|many
TGTGCCTGCAAAATCGACCCCAGGAATGAGCAGTTCTTC
CACKIDPRNEQFF
>.|14|TRBV2|TRBJ1-1|many
TGTGCCAGCAGTGAAGATCCAGTGGGGGGCAGGGCTTTCTTT
CASSEDPVGGRAFF
>.|13|TRBV11-2|TRBJ2-5|many
TGTGCCAGCAGCCCCGAATCGACGGAGACCCAGTACTTC
CASSPESTETQYF
>.|17|TRBV20-1|TRBJ2-1|.
TGCAGTGCTGCCGGCGGGGAAGGGCAGAGATCCTACAATGAGCAGTTCTTC
CSAAGGEGQRSYNEQFF
>.|14|TRBV6-1|TRBJ2-5|many
TGTGCCAGCATTCACAGGGCGTACCAAGAGACCCAGTACTTC
CASIHRAYQETQYF
>TRBD2|16|TRBV12-5|TRBJ2-3|many
TGTGCTAGTGGTTCCTCGCGGGGGTTGGGCACAGATACGCAGTATTTT
CASGSSRGLGTDTQYF
>TRBD2|13|TRBV30|TRBJ2-3|many
TGTGCCTGGGGACTAGCCCGCACAGATACGCAGTATTTT
CAWGLARTDTQYF
>.|18|TRBV2|TRBJ2-7|many
TGTGCCAGCAGAGTACCCCCCCTTTGGGCCCAGCCACCTTACGAGCAGTACTTC
CASRVPPLWAQPPYEQYF
>.|15|TRBV4-1|TRBJ2-7|few
TGCGCCAGCAGCCAAGATTTCCATGAGGGAAACGAGCAGTACTTC
CASSQDFHEGNEQYF
>TRBD2|17|TRBV30|TRBJ2-5|few
TGTGCCTGGAGTGCCGGGACTAGCGGGAGGGGGGTGGAGACCCAGTACTTC
CAWSAGTSGRGVETQYF
>.|15|TRBV11-2|TRBJ2-3|many
TGTGCCAGCACCGAACCAGGTGCTAGCACAGATACGCAGTATTTT
CASTEPGASTDTQYF